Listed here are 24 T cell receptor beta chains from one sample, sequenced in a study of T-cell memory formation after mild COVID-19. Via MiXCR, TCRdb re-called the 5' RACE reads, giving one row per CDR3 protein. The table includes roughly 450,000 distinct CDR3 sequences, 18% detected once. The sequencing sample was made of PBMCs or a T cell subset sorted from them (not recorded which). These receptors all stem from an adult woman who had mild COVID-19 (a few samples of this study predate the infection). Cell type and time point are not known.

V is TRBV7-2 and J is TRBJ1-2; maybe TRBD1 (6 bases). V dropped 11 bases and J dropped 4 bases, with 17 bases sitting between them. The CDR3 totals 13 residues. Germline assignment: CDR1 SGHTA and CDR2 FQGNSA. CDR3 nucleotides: TGTGCCTGCCGGACGGGGGGCGGCTATGGCTACACCTTC. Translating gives CACRTGGGYGYTF.

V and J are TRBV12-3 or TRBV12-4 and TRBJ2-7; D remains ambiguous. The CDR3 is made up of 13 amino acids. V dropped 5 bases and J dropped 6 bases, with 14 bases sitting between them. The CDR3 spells CASSRNLGGEQYF. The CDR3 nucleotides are TGTGCCAGCAGTCGGAACCTGGGTGGCGAGCAGTACTTC.

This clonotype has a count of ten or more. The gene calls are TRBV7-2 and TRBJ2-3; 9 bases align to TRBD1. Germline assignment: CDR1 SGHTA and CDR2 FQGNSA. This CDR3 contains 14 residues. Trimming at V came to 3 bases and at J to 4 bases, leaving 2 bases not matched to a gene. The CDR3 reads CASSFRQGADTQYF. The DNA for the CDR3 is TGTGCCAGCAGCTTTAGACAGGGGGCAGATACGCAGTATTTT.

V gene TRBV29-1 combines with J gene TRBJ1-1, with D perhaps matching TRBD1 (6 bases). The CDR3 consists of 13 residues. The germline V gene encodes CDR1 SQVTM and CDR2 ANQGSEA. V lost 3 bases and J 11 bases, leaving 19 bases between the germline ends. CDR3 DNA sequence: TGCAGCGTTGATCTTGACAGGAAGCAAGCGGCTTTCTTT. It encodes CSVDLDRKQAAFF.

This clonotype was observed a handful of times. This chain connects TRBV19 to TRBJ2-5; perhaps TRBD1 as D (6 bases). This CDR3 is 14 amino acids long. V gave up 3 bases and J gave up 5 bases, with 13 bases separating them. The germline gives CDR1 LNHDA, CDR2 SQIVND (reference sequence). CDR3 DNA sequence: TGTGCCAGTAGTATTATGACAGGCGGGGAGACCCAGTACTTC. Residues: CASSIMTGGETQYF.

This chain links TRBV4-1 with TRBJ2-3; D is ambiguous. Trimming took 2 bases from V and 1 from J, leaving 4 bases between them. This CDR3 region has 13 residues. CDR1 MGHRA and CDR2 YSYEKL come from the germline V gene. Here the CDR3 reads CASSQPGTDTQYF. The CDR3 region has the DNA TGCGCCAGCAGCCAACCTGGCACAGATACGCAGTATTTT.

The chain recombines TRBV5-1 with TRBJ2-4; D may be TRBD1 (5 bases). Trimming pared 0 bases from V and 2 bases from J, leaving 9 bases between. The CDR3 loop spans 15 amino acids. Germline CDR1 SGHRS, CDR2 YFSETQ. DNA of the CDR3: TGCGCCAGCAGCTTGGTAGCAGGGCCCAAAAACATTCAGTACTTC. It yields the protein CASSLVAGPKNIQYF.

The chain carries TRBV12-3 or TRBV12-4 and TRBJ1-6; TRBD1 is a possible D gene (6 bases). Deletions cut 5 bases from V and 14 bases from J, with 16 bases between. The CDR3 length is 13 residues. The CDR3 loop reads CASSLRTARALHF. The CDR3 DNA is TGTGCCAGCAGTCTCCGGACAGCAAGGGCCCTCCACTTT.

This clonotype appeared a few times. CDR3 region: CASSYTSAGTYNEQFF. CDR3 nucleotide sequence: TGTGCCAGCAGTTATACGAGCGCCGGAACATACAATGAGCAGTTCTTC. The V gene is TRBV6-5, the J gene TRBJ2-1; unclear D gene. Germline CDR1 is MNHEY and CDR2 is SVGAGI. With 3 bases removed from V and 4 bases from J, the gap between germline ends came to 16 bases. The length of the CDR3 is 16 residues.

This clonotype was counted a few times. The CDR3 region has the DNA TGTGCCTGGAGTGCCAGGGACAGGGGCCTGGGGGAGCAGTACTTC. This gives the protein CAWSARDRGLGEQYF. The chain is built from TRBV30 and TRBJ2-7; 10 positions agree with TRBD1. Germline V gene data show CDR1 as GTSNPN and CDR2 as SVGIG (reference sequence). J lost 7 bases, V lost 1 base, and 10 bases had no gene match. The CDR3 is 15 residues long.

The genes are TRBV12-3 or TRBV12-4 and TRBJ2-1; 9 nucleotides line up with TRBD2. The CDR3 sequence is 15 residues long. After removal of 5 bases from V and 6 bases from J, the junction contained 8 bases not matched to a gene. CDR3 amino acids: CASSKSGGPANEQFF. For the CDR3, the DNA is TGTGCCAGCAGTAAGAGCGGGGGGCCCGCCAATGAGCAGTTCTTC.

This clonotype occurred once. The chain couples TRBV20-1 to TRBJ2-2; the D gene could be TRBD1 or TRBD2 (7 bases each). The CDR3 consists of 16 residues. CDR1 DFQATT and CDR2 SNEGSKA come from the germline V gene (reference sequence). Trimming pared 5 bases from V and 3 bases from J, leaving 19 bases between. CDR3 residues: CSAPSGRGLYTGELFF. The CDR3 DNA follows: TGCAGTGCTCCCAGTGGGAGGGGGCTATACACCGGGGAGCTGTTTTTT.

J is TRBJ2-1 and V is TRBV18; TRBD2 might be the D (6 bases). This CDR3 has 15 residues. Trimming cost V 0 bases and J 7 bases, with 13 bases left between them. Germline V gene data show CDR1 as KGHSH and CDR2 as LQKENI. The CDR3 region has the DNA TGTGCCAGCTCACCACCGGGACTTTATGGGAATGAGCAGTTCTTC. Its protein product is CASSPPGLYGNEQFF.

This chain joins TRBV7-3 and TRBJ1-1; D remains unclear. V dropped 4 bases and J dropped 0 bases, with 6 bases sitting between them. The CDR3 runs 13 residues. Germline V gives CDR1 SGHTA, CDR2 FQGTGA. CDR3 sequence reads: CASSWEMNTEAFF. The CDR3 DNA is TGTGCCAGCAGCTGGGAGATGAACACTGAAGCTTTCTTT.

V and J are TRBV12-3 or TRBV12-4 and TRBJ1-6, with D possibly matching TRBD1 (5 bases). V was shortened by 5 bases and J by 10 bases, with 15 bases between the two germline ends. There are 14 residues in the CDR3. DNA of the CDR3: TGTGCCAGCAGTCCAGGGACTCCCGGATCACCCCTCCACTTT. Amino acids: CASSPGTPGSPLHF.

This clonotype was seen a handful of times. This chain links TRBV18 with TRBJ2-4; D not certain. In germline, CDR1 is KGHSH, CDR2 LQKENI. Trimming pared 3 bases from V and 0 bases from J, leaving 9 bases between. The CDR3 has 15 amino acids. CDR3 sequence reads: CASSPSILAKNIQYF. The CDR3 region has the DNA TGTGCCAGCTCACCCTCCATATTAGCCAAAAACATTCAGTACTTC.

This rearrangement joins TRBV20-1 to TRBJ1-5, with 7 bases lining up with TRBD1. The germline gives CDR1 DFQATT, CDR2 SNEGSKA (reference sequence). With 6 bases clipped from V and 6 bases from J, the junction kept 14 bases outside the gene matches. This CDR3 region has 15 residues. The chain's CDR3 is CSARMAGGEGQPQHF. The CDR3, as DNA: TGCAGTGCACGGATGGCAGGGGGGGAGGGTCAGCCCCAGCATTTT.

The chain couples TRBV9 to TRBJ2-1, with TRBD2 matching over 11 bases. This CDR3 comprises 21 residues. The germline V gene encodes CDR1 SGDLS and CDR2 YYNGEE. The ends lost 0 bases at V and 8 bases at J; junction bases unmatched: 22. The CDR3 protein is CASSVDQTPLLAGGVVDEQFF. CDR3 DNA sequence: TGTGCCAGCAGCGTAGACCAAACACCACTCCTAGCGGGGGGAGTTGTGGATGAGCAGTTCTTC.

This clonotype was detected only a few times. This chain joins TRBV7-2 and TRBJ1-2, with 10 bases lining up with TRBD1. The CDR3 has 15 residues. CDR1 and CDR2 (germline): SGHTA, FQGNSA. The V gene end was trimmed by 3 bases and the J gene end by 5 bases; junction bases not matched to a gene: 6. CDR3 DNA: TGTGCCAGCAGCTTGGGACAGGGGAAGGGGTATGGCTACACCTTC. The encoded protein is CASSLGQGKGYGYTF.

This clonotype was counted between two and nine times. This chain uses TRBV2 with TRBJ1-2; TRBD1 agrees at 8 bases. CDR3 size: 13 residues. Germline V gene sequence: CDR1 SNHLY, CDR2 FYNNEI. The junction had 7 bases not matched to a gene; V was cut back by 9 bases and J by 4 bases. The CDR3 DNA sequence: TGTGCCAGTTTTCCAGGACAGGGCTATGGCTACACCTTC. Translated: CASFPGQGYGYTF.

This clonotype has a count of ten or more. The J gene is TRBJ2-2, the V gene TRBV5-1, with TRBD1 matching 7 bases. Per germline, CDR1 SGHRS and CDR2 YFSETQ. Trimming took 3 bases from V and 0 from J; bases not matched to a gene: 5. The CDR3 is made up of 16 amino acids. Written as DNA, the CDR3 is TGCGCCAGCAGCTCGACCGGGACAGCGAACACCGGGGAGCTGTTTTTT. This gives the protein CASSSTGTANTGELFF.

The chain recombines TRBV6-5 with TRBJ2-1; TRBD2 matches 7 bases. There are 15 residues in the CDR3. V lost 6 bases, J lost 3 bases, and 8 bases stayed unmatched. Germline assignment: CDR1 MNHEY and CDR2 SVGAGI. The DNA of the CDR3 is TGTGCCAGCAGCCAGATAAGCGGGAACTACAATGAGCAGTTCTTC. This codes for CASSQISGNYNEQFF.

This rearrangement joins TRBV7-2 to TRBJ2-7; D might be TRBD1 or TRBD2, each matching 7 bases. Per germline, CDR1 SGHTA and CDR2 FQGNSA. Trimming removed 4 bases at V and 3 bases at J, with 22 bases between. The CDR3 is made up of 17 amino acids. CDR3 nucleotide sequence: TGTGCCAGCAGCTCCCCCTTCAGGGGGAGGGCCGACTACGAGCAGTACTTC. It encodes CASSSPFRGRADYEQYF.

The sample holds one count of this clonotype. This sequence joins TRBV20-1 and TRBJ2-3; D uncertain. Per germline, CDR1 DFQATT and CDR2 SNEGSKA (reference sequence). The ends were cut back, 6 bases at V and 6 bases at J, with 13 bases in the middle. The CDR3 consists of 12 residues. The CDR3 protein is CSAVARSDTQYF. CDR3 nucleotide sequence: TGCAGTGCCGTAGCTCGTAGTGATACGCAGTATTTT.